This T cell receptor beta chain was found in a study of shared clonotypes between healthy human individuals. Findings and limits, study-wide: Apart from blood, nothing was sampled; tissue repertoires likely differ. Memory subsets had estimated richness that was generally smaller than that of naive subsets. Relative to their counterparts shared across all four donors, non-shared clonotypes exhibited diminished generation probabilities.

For this clone: What it binds is not known. The sample has other DNA sequences that encode this CDR3 too.

The V gene's germline CDR1 is SGHNT and CDR2 YYREEE (reference sequence). With 4 bases clipped from V and 5 bases from J, the junction kept 13 bases outside the gene matches. The CDR3 is made up of 17 amino acids. TCRdb keeps only in-frame clones here, not all; method: immunoSEQ multiplex PCR. The sample includes roughly 2.5 million clones, more than 90% of them seen just once. The chain uses TRBV5-4 and TRBJ2-2; TRBD2 aligns across 8 bases. This receptor was taken from a man aged 18 to 29 in good health. The sequenced sample consisted of naive CD4+ T cells sorted from blood. Subset described: CD45RA+ positively selected. DNA for the CDR3: TGTGCCAGCAGCACGGGCGGACTAGCCGGAAATACCGGGGAGCTGTTTTTT. Translation: CASSTGGLAGNTGELFF.